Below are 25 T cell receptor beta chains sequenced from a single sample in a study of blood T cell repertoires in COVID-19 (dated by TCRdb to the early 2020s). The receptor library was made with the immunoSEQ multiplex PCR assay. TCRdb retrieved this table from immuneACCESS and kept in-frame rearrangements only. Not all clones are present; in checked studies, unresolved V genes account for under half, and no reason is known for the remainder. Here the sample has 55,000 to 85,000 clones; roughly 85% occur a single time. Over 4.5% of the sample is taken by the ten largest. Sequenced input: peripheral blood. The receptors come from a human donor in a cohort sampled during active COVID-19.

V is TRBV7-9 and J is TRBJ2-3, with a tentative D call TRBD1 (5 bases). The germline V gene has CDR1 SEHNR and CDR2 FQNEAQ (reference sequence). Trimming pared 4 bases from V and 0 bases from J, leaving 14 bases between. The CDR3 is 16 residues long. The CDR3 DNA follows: TGTGCCAGCAGCTCCCGGACACCCTTGAGCACAGATACGCAGTATTTT. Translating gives CASSSRTPLSTDTQYF. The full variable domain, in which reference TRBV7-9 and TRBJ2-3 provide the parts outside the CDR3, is DTGVSQNPRHKITKRGQNVTFRCDPISEHNRLYWYRQTLGQGPEFLTYFQNEAQLEKSRLLSDRFSAERPKGSFSTLEIQRTEQGDSAMYLCASSSRTPLSTDTQYFGPGTRLTVL.

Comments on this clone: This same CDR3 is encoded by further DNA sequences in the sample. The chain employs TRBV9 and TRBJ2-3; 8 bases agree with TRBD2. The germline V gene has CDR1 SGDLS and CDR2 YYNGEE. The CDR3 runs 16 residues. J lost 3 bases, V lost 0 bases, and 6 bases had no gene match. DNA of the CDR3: TGTGCCAGCAGCGTAGGGGTTGCGGGGGGAACAGATACGCAGTATTTT. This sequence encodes CASSVGVAGGTDTQYF.

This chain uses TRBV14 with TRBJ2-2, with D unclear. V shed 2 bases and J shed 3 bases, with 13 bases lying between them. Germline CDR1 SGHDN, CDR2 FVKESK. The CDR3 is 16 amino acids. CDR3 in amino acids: CASSQRSRWDTGELFF. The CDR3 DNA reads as TGTGCCAGCAGCCAACGGTCGCGGTGGGACACCGGGGAGCTGTTTTTT.

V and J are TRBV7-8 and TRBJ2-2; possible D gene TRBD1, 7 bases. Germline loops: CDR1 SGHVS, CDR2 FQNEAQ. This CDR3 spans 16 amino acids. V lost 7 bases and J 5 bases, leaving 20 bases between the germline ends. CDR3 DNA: TGTGCCAGCACTCTAAATACAGGGGCGGGGACCGGGGAGCTGTTTTTT. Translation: CASTLNTGAGTGELFF.

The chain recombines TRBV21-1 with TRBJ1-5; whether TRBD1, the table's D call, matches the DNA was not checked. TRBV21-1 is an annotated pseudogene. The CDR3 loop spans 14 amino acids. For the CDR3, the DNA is TGTGCCAGCAGAGGGCCTGGGGCCGATCAGCCCCAGCATTTT. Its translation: CASRGPGADQPQHF.

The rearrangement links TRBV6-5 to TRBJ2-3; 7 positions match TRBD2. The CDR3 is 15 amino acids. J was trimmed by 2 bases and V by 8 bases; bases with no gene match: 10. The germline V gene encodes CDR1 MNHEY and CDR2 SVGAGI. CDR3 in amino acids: CASLGREFSTDTQYF. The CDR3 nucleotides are TGTGCCAGCCTAGGGCGGGAGTTCTCCACAGATACGCAGTATTTT.

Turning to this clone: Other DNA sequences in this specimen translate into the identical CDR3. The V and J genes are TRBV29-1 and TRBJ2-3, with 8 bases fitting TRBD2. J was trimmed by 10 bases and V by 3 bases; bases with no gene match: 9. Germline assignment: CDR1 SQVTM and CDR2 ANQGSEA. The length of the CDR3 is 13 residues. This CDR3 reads CSVDRVGGAAQYF. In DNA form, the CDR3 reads TGCAGCGTTGATCGGGTCGGGGGGGCTGCGCAGTATTTT.

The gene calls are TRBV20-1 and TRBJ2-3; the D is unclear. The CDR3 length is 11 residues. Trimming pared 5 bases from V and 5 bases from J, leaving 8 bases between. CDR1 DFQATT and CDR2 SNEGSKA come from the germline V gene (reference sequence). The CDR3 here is CSAPKEDTQYF. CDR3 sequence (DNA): TGCAGTGCTCCTAAAGAAGATACGCAGTATTTT.

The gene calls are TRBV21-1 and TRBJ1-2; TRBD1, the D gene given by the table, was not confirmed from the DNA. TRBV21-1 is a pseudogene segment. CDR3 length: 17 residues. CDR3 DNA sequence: TGTGCCAGCAGCACCACGGGAGGACAGGGGGTCCCAGGGGGCTACACCTTC. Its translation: CASSTTGGQGVPGGYTF.

In nucleotides, the CDR3 is TGCGCCAGCAGGACTAGCGGGACAGATACGCAGTATTTT. This gives the protein CASRTSGTDTQYF. The chain recombines TRBV10-1 with TRBJ2-3, with TRBD2 matching 10 bases. This CDR3 has 13 residues. CDR1 is WNHNN and CDR2 is SYGVQD in the germline V gene (reference sequence). The V gene end was trimmed by 6 bases and the J gene end by 3 bases; junction bases not matched to a gene: 0.

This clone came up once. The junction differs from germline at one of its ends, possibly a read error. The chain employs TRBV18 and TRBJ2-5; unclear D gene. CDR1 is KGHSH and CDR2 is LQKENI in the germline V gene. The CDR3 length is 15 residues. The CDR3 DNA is TGTGCCAGCTCACCACCCGGTGAGGTCCAAGGGACCCAGTACTTC. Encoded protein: CASSPPGEVQGTQYF.

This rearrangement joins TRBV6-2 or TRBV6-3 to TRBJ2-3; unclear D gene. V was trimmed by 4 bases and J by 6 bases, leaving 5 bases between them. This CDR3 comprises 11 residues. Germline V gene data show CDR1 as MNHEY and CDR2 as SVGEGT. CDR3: CASSWHDTQYF. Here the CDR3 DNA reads TGTGCCAGCAGTTGGCATGATACGCAGTATTTT.

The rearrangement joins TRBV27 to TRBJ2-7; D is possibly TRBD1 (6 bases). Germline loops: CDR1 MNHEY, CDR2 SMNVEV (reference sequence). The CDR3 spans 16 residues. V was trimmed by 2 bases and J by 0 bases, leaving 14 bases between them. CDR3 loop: CASSLRRQASSYEQYF. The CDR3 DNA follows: TGTGCCAGCAGTTTAAGGCGACAGGCTAGCTCCTACGAGCAGTACTTC.

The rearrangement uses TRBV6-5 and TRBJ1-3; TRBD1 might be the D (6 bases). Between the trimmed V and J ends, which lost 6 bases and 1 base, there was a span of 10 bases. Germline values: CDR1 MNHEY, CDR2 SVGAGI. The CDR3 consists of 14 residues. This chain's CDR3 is CASSVQGSGNTIYF. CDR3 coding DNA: TGTGCCAGCAGCGTACAGGGATCTGGAAACACCATATATTTT.

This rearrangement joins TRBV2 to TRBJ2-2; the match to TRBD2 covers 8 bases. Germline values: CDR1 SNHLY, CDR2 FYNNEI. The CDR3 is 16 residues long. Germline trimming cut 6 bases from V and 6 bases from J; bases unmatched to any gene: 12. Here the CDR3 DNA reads TGTGCCAGCAGGGCCCGTGGAGCGGGAGTTCCCGGGGAGCTGTTTTTT. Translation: CASRARGAGVPGELFF.

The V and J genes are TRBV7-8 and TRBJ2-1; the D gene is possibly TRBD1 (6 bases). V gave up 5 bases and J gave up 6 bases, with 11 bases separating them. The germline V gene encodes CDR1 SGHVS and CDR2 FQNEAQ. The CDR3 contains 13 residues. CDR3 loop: CASSLGQSNEQFF. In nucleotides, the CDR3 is TGTGCCAGCAGCCTAGGACAGTCCAATGAGCAGTTCTTC. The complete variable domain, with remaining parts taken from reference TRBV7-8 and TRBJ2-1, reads GAGVSQSPRYKVAKRGQDVALRCDPISGHVSLFWYQQALGQGPEFLTYFQNEAQLDKSGLPSDRFFAERPEGSVSTLKIQRTQQEDSAVYLCASSLGQSNEQFFGPGTRLTVL.

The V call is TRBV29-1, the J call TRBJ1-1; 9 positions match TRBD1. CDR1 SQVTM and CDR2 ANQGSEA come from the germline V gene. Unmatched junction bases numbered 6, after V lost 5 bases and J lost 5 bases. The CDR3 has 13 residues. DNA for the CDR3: TGCAGCGTTCCGGACAGGGGAGGTACTGAAGCTTTCTTT. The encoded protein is CSVPDRGGTEAFF.

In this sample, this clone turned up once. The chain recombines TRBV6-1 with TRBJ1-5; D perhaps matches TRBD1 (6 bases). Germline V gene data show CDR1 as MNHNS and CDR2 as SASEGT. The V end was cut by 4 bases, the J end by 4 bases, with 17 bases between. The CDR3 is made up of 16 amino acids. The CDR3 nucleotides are TGTGCCAGCAGTGCCTCCACAGGGCAGGCTAATCAGCCCCAGCATTTT. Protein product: CASSASTGQANQPQHF.

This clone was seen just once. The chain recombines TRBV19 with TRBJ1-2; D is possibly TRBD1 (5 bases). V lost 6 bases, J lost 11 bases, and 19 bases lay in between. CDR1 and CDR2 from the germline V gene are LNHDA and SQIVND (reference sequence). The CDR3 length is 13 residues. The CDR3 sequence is CASRISGTEGYTF. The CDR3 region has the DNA TGTGCCAGTAGAATTTCCGGGACGGAGGGTTACACCTTC.

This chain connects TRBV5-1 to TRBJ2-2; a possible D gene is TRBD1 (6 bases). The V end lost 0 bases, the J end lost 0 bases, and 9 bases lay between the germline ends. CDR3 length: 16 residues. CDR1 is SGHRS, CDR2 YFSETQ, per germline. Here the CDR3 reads CASSLEWTANTGELFF. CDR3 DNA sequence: TGCGCCAGCAGCTTGGAATGGACAGCGAACACCGGGGAGCTGTTTTTT. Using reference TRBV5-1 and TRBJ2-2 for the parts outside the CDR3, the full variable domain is KAGVTQTPRYLIKTRGQQVTLSCSPISGHRSVSWYQQTPGQGLQFLFEYFSETQRNKGNFPGRFSGRQFSNSRSEMNVSTLELGDSALYLCASSLEWTANTGELFFGEGSRLTVL.

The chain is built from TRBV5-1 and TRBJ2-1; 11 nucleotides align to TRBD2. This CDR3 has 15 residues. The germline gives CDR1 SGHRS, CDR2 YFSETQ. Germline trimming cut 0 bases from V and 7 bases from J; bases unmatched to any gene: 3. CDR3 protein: CASSLVAGGPNEQFF. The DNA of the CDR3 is TGCGCCAGCAGCTTGGTAGCGGGAGGGCCTAATGAGCAGTTCTTC.

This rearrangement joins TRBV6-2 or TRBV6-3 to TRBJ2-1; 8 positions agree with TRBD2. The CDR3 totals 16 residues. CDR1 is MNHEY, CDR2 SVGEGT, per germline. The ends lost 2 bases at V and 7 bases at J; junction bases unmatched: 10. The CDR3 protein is CASSYPRGALPNEQFF. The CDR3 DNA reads TGTGCCAGCAGTTACCCGCGGGGGGCCCTGCCTAATGAGCAGTTCTTC.

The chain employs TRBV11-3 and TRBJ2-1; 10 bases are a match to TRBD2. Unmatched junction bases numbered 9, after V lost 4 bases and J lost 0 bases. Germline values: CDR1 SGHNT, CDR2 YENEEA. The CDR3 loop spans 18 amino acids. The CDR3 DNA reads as TGTGCCAGCAGCTCCGGTGTAGCGGGAGGCTTCTCCTACAATGAGCAGTTCTTC. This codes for CASSSGVAGGFSYNEQFF.

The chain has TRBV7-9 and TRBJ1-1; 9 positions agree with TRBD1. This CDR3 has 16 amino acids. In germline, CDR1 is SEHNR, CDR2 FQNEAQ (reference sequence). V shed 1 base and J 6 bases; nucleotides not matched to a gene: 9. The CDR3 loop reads CASSLVAGTGIPEAFF. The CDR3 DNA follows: TGTGCCAGCAGCTTAGTGGCCGGGACAGGGATCCCTGAAGCTTTCTTT.

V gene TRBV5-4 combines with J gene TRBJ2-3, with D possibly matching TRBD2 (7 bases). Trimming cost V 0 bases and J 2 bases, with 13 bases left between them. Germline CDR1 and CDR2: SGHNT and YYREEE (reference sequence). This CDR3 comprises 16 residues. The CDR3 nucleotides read TGTGCCAGCAGCTTGGTCGGAGGGGGGGACACAGATACGCAGTATTTT. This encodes CASSLVGGGDTDTQYF.